This T cell receptor (beta chain) was sequenced in a study of CD8 T cells in ankylosing spondylitis. This clonotype was counted at least ten times. In germline, CDR1 is LGHNT, CDR2 FRNRAP. The CDR3 has 11 residues. V was pared by 10 bases and J by 4 bases, with 10 bases between. A quantitative 5'-RACE method, one with molecular barcodes, was used to make TCR beta libraries. MiXCR was run by TCRdb on the 5' RACE reads, yielding one entry per CDR3 protein. The sample lists about 100,000 distinct CDR3 sequences; 7.5% to 9% were seen once. Specimen: blood, either unsorted or a sorted T cell fraction (not recorded which). This receptor was obtained from a male donor with ankylosing spondylitis or in good health (not recorded which). The chain carries TRBV12-5 and TRBJ1-1; the D is unclear. CDR3 bases: TGTGCTACGGGAGCCGGCACTGAAGCTTTCTTT. This translates into CATGAGTEAFF.